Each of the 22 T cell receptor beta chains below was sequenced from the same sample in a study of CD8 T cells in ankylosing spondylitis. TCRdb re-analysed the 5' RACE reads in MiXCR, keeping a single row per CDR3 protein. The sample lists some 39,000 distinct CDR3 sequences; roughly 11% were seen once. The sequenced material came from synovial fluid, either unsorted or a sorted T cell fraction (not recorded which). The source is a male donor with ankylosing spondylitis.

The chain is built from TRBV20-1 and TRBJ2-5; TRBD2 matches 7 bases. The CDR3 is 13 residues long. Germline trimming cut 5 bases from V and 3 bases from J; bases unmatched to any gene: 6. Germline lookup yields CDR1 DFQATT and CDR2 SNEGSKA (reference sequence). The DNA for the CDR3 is TGCAGTGCTGACAGCGGGAATGAAGAGACCCAGTACTTC. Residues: CSADSGNEETQYF.

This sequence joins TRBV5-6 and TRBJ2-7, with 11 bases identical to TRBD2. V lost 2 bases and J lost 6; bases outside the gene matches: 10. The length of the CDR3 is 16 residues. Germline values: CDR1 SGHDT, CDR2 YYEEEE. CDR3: CASSFRTSGRVGEQYF. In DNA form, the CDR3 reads TGTGCCAGCAGCTTCCGAACTAGCGGGAGAGTTGGCGAGCAGTACTTC.

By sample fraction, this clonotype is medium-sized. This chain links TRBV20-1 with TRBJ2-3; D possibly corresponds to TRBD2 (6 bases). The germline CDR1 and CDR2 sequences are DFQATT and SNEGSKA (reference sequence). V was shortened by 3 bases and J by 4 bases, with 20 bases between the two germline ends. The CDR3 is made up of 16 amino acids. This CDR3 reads CSASPIAEAAADTQYF. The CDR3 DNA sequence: TGCAGTGCTAGCCCTATAGCGGAAGCGGCAGCAGATACGCAGTATTTT.

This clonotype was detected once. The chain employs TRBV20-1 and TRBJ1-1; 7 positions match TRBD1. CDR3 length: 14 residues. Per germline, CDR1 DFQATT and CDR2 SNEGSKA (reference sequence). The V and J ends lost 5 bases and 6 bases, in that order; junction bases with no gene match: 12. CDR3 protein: CSAGPTGKVAEAFF. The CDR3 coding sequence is TGCAGTGCTGGACCGACAGGGAAGGTTGCTGAAGCTTTCTTT.

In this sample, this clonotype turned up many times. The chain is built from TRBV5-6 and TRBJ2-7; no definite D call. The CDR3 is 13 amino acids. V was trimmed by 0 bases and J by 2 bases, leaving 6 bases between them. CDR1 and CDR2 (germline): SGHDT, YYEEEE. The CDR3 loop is CASSLASTYEQYF. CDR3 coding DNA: TGTGCCAGCAGCTTGGCGTCAACCTACGAGCAGTACTTC. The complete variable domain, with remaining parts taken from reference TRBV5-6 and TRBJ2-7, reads DAGVTQSPTHLIKTRGQQVTLRCSPKSGHDTVSWYQQALGQGPQFIFQYYEEEERQRGNFPDRFSGHQFPNYSSELNVNALLLGDSALYLCASSLASTYEQYFGPGTRLTVT.

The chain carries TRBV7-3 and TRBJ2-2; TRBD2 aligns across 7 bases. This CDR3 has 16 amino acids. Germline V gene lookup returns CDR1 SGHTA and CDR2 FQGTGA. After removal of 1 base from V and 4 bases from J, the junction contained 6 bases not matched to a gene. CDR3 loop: CASSLRAGATTGELFF. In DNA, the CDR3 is TGTGCCAGCAGCTTAAGGGCGGGAGCGACCACCGGGGAGCTGTTTTTT. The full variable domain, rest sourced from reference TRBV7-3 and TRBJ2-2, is GAGVSQTPSNKVTEKGKYVELRCDPISGHTALYWYRQSLGQGPEFLIYFQGTGAADDSGLPNDRFFAVRPEGSVSTLKIQRTERGDSAVYLCASSLRAGATTGELFFGEGSRLTVL.

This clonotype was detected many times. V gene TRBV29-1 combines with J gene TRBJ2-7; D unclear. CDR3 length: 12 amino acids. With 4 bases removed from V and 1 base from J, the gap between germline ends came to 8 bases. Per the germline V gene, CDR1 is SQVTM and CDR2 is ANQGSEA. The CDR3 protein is CSVARGSYEQYF. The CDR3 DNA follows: TGCAGCGTTGCTAGAGGATCCTACGAGCAGTACTTC.

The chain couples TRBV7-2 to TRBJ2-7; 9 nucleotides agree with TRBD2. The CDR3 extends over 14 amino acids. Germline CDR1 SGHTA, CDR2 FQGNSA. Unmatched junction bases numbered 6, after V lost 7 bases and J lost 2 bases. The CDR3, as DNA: TGTGCCAGCAAGATAGCGGGGGCCCCCTACGAGCAGTACTTC. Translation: CASKIAGAPYEQYF.

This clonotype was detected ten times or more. The CDR3 region is CASSLDPRGQGAYEQYF. The CDR3 DNA sequence: TGTGCCAGCAGTTTAGACCCCCGGGGACAGGGGGCTTACGAGCAGTACTTC. The rearrangement uses TRBV28 and TRBJ2-7; 12 bases align to TRBD1. CDR1 is MDHEN, CDR2 SYDVKM, per germline. There are 17 residues in the CDR3. Trimming at V came to 2 bases and at J to 4 bases, leaving 9 bases not matched to a gene.

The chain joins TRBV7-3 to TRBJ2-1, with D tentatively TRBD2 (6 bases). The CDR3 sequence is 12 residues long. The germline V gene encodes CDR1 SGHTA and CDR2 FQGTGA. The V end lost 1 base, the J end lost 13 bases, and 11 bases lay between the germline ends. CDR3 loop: CASSLNYGRQFF. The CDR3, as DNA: TGTGCCAGCAGCTTAAATTACGGGAGACAGTTCTTC.

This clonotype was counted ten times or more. CDR3: CASSFPHPPSGRQTARIQYF. The DNA for the CDR3 is TGTGCCAGCAGTTTCCCCCATCCCCCAAGCGGGAGGCAAACAGCACGCATTCAGTACTTC. V is TRBV28 and J is TRBJ2-4, with 9 bases fitting TRBD2. The V gene's germline CDR1 is MDHEN and CDR2 SYDVKM. V shed 3 bases, J shed 9 bases, and the junction held 24 bases outside the gene matches. This CDR3 contains 20 residues. Variable domain in full (rest from reference TRBV28 and TRBJ2-4): DVKVTQSSRYLVKRTGEKVFLECVQDMDHENMFWYRQDPGLGLRLIYFSYDVKMKEKGDIPEGYSVSREKKERFSLILESASTNQTSMYLCASSFPHPPSGRQTARIQYFGAGTRLSVL.

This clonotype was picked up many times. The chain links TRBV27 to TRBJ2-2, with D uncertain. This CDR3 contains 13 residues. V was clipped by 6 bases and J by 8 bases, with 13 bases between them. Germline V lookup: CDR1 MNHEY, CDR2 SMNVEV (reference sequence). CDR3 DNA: TGTGCCAGCAGGGATTACCCCACAGGGGAGCTGTTTTTT. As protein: CASRDYPTGELFF.

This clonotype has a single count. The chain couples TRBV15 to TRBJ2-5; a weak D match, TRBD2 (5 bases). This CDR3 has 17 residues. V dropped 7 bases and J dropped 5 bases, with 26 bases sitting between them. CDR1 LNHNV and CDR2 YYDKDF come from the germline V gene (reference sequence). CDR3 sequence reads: CATTLRHGPGWMETQYF. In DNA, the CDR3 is TGTGCCACCACCCTTCGTCACGGCCCGGGATGGATGGAGACCCAGTACTTC.

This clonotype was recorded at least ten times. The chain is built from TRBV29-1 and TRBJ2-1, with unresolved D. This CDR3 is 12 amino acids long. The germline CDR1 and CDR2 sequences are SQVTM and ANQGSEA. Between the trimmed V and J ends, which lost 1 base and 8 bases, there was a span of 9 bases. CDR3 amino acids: CSVEGPPDEQFF. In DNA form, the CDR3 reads TGCAGCGTTGAAGGCCCGCCCGATGAGCAGTTCTTC.

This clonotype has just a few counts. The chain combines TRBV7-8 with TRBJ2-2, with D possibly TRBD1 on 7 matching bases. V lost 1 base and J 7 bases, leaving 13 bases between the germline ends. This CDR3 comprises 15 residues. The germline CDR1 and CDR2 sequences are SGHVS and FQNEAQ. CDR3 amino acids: CASSLGGRGVGELFF. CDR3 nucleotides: TGTGCCAGCAGCTTAGGGGGCAGGGGGGTCGGGGAGCTGTTTTTT.

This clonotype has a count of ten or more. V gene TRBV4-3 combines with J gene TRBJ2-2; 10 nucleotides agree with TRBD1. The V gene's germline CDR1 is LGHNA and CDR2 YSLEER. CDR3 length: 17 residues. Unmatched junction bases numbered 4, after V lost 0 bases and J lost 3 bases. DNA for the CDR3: TGCGCCAGCAGCCAAGATGGACAGGGGGAGGACACCGGGGAGCTGTTTTTT. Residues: CASSQDGQGEDTGELFF.

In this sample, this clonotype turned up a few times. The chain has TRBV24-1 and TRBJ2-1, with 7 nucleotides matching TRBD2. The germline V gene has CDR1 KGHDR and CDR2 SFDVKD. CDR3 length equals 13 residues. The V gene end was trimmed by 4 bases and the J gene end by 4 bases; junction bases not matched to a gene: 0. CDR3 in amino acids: CATSDGGYNEQFF. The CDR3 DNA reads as TGTGCCACCAGTGACGGGGGGTACAATGAGCAGTTCTTC.

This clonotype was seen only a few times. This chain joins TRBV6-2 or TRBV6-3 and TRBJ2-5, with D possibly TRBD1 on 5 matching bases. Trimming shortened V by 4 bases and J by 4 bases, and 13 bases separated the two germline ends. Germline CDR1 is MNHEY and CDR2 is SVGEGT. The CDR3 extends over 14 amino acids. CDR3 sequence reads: CASSLTVIRETQYF. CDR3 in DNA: TGTGCCAGCAGTTTGACAGTTATCCGAGAGACCCAGTACTTC.

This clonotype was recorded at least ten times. Here the CDR3 DNA reads TGTGCCAGCAGTTTCCTAAAGCGGGGCCGCACAGATACGCAGTATTTT. This encodes CASSFLKRGRTDTQYF. The V gene is TRBV28, the J gene TRBJ2-3; 7 positions match TRBD2. With V trimmed by 3 bases and J by 1 base, 7 bases remained unmatched. The CDR3 has 16 amino acids. Per germline, CDR1 MDHEN and CDR2 SYDVKM.

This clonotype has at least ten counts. CDR3 sequence (DNA): TGTGCCAGCAGTTATCTTTCGAACACCGGGGAGCTGTTTTTT. Translated: CASSYLSNTGELFF. V is TRBV12-3 or TRBV12-4 and J is TRBJ2-2, with no clear D. This CDR3 region has 14 residues. The V and J ends lost 4 bases and 0 bases respectively, with 6 bases between them.

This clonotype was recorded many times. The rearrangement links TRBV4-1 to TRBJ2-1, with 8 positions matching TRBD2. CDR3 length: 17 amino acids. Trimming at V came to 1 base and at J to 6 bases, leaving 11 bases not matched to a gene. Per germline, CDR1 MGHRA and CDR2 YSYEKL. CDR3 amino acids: CASSQVPVAGGGNEQFF. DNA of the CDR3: TGCGCCAGCAGCCAAGTCCCCGTGGCGGGAGGAGGCAATGAGCAGTTCTTC.

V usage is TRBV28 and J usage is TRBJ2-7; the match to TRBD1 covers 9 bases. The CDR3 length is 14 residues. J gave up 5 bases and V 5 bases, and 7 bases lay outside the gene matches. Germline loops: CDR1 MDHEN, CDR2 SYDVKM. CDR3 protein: CASSPTTGGDEQYF. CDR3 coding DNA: TGTGCCAGCAGTCCGACGACAGGGGGGGACGAGCAGTACTTC.